This entry lists 2 T cell receptor beta chains sequenced from one sample in a study of blood T cell repertoires in COVID-19 (dated by TCRdb to the early 2020s). The method behind the library was the immunoSEQ multiplex PCR assay. Not all clones reach the TCRdb copy of this immuneACCESS table, which keeps in-frame sequences only. Checked studies attribute under half of the gap to unresolved V genes and leave the rest unexplained. The sample has over 75,000 clones on record, almost 85% of them singletons. Of the sample, 1.2% falls within the top ten clones. Sequenced input: peripheral blood. The receptors originated from a woman older than 75 with acute or convalescent COVID-19.

The chain couples TRBV27 to TRBJ2-3; D gene uncertain. This CDR3 comprises 17 residues. Trimming stripped 2 bases from V and 2 bases from J, with 17 bases between. Germline CDR1 and CDR2: MNHEY and SMNVEV (reference sequence). The CDR3 DNA sequence: TGTGCCAGCAGTTTACGCTCCCAGGCCCTTGCCACAGATACGCAGTATTTT. Translation: CASSLRSQALATDTQYF.

V and J are TRBV7-6 and TRBJ2-3; 10 bases match TRBD2. Germline-derived CDR1 and CDR2 are SGHVS and FNYEAQ. V lost 4 bases to trimming and J lost 1 base; unmatched junction nucleotides: 5. The CDR3 is 16 residues long. The CDR3 DNA sequence: TGTGCCAGCAGCTCCCTAGCGGGAGCGGGCACAGATACGCAGTATTTT. Its protein product is CASSSLAGAGTDTQYF.